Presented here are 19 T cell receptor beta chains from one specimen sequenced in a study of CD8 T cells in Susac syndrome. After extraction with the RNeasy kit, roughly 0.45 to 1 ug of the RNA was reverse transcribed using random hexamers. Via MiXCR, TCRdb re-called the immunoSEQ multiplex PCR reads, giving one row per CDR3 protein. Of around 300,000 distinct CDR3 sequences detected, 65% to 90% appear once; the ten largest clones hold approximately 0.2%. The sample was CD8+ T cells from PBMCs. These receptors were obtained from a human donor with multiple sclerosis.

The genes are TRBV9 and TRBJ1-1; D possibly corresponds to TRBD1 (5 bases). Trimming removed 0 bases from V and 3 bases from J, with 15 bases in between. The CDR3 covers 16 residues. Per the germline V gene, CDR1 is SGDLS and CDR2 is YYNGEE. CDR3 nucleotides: TGTGCCAGCAGCGTAGAGGACGCGACGGGGGACACTGAAGCTTTCTTT. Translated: CASSVEDATGDTEAFF.

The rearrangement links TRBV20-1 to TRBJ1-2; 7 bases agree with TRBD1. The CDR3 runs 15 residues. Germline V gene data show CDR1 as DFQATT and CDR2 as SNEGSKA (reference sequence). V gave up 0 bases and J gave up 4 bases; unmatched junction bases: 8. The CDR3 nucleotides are TGCAGTGCTAGAGATCCGGCAGGGGGAATCTATGGCTACACCTTC. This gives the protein CSARDPAGGIYGYTF.

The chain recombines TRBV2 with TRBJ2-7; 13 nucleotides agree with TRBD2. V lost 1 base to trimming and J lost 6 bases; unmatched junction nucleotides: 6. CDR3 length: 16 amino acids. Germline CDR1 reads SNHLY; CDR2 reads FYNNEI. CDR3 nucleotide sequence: TGTGCCAGCAGTGAAGGGGGACTAGCGGGGTTCCGCGAGCAGTACTTC. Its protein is CASSEGGLAGFREQYF. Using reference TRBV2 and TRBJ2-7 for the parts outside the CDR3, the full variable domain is EPEVTQTPSHQVTQMGQEVILRCVPISNHLYFYWYRQILGQKVEFLVSFYNNEISEKSEIFDDQFSVERPDGSNFTLKIRSTKLEDSAMYFCASSEGGLAGFREQYFGPGTRLTVT.

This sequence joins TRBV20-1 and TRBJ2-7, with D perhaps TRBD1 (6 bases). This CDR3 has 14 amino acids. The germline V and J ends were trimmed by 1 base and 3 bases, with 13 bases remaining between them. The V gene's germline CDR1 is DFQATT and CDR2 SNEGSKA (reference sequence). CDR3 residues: CSARGGRGYYEQYF. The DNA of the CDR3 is TGCAGTGCTAGAGGTGGCAGGGGATACTACGAGCAGTACTTC.

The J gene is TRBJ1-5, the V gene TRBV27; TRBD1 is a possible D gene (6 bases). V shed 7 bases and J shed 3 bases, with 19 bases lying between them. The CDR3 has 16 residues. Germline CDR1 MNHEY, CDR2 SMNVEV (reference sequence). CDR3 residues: CASTQRAGAINQPQHF. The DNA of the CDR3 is TGTGCCAGCACCCAGAGGGCGGGGGCGATCAATCAGCCCCAGCATTTT.

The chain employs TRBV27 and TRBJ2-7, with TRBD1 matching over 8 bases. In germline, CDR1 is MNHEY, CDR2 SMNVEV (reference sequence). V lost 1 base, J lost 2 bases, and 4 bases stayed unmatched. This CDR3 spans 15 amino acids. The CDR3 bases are TGTGCCAGCAGTTTATATGACAGGGGAGCCTACGAGCAGTACTTC. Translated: CASSLYDRGAYEQYF.

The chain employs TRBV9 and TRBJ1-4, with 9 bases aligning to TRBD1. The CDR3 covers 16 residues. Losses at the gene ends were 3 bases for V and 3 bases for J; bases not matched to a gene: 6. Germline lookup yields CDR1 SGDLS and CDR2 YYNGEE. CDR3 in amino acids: CASSEYRGLANEKLFF. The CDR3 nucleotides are TGTGCCAGCAGCGAGTACAGGGGGCTGGCTAATGAAAAACTGTTTTTT.

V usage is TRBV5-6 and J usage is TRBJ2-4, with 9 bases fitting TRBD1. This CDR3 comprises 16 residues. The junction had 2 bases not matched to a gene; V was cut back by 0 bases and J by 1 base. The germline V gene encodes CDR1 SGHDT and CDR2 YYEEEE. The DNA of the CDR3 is TGTGCCAGCAGCTTGGGGACAGGGGAGGCCAAAAACATTCAGTACTTC. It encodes CASSLGTGEAKNIQYF.

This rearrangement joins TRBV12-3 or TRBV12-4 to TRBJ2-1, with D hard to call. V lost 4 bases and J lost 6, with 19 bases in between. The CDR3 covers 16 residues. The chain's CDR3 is CASSSPSVGLGNEQFF. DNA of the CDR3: TGTGCCAGCAGTTCACCATCAGTGGGTCTTGGCAATGAGCAGTTCTTC.

CDR3 sequence (DNA): TGTGCCAGCAGCTTAACGTCCACGACAGCTACCTCTGGGGCCAACGTCCTGACTTTC. It codes for CASSLTSTTATSGANVLTF. V gene TRBV7-9 combines with J gene TRBJ2-6, with D possibly being TRBD1 (5 bases). There are 19 residues in the CDR3. The germline V gene has CDR1 SEHNR and CDR2 FQNEAQ (reference sequence). Trimming stripped 2 bases from V and 0 bases from J, with 17 bases between.

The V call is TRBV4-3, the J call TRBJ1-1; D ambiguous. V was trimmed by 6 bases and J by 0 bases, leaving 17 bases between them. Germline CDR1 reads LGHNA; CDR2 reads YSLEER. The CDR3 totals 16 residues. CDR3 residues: CASSQLIRFMNTEAFF. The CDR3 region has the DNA TGCGCCAGCAGTCAACTGATCCGGTTTATGAACACTGAAGCTTTCTTT.

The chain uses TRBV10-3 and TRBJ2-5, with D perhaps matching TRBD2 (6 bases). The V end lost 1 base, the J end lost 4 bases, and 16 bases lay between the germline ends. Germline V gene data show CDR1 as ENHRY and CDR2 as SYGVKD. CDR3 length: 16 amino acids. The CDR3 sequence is CAISELGSGYLETQYF. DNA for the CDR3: TGTGCCATCAGTGAGTTGGGTAGCGGATACTTAGAGACCCAGTACTTC.

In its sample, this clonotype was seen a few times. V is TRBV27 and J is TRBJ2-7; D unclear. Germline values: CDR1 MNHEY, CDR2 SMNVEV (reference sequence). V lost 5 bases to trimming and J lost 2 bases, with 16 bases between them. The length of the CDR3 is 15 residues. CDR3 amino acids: CASSPSLGPTYEQYF. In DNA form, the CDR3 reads TGTGCCAGCAGTCCTTCGTTAGGGCCCACCTACGAGCAGTACTTC.

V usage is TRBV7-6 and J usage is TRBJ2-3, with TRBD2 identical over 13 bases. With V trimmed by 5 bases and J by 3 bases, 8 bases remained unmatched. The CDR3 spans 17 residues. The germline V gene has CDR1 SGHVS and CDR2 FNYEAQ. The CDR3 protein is CASSARLAGGGTDTQYF. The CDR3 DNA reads TGTGCCAGCAGCGCCAGACTAGCGGGAGGAGGGACAGATACGCAGTATTTT.

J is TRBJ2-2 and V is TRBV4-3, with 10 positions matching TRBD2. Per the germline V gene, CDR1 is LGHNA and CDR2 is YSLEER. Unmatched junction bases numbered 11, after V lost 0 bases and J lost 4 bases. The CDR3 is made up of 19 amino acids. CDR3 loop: CASSQDGPSGRRATGELFF. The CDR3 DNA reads TGCGCCAGCAGCCAAGATGGGCCTAGCGGGAGAAGGGCCACCGGGGAGCTGTTTTTT.

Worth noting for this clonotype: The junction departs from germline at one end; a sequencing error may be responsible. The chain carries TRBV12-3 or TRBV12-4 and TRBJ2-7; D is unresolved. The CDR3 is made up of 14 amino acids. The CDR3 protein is CASSVAGQTSEQYF. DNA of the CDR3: TGTGCCAGCAGTGTAGCCGGTCAAACTTCCGAGCAGTACTTC.

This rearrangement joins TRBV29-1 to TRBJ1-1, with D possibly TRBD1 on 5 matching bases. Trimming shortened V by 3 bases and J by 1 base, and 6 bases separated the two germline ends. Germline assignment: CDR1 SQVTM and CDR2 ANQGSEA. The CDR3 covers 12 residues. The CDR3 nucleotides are TGCAGCGTTGAGGGGGAGAACACTGAAGCTTTCTTT. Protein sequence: CSVEGENTEAFF. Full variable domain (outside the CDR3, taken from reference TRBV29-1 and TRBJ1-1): SAVISQKPSRDICQRGTSLTIQCQVDSQVTMMFWYRQQPGQSLTLIATANQGSEATYESGFVIDKFPISRPNLTFSTLTVSNMSPEDSSIYLCSVEGENTEAFFGQGTRLTVV.

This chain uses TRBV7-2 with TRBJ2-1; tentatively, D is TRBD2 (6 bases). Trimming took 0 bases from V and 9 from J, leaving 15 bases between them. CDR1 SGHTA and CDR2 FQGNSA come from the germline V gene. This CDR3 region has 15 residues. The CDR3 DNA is TGTGCCAGCAGCTTAGCTGGCGGGATAGGCGGTGAGCAGTTCTTC. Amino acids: CASSLAGGIGGEQFF.

In nucleotides, the CDR3 is TGTGCCACCAGTGAGGGGGGACAGGGAAACACTGAAGCTTTCTTT. Its protein product is CATSEGGQGNTEAFF. The chain is built from TRBV24-1 and TRBJ1-1; TRBD1 matches at 9 bases. V lost 4 bases to trimming and J lost 2 bases; unmatched junction nucleotides: 4. The CDR3 sequence is 15 residues long. Germline-derived CDR1 and CDR2 are KGHDR and SFDVKD.